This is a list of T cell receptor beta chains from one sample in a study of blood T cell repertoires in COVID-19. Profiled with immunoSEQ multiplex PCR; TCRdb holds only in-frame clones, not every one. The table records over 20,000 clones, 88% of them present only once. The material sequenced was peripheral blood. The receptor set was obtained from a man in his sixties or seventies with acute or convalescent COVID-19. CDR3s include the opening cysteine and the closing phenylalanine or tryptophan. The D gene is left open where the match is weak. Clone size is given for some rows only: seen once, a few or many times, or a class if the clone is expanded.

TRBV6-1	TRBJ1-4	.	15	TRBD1	CASSEGDRTNEKLFF	TGTGCCAGCAGTGAAGGGGACAGAACCAATGAAAAACTGTTTTTT
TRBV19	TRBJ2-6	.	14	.	CASATGSGANVLTF	TGTGCCAGTGCGACGGGCTCTGGGGCCAACGTCCTGACTTTC
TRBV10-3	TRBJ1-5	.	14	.	CAISEVQDDPPQHF	TGTGCCATCAGTGAGGTTCAGGATGATCCGCCCCAGCATTTT
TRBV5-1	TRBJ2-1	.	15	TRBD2	CASSLFSGSNGEQFF	TGCGCCAGCAGCTTGTTTAGCGGGAGCAACGGTGAGCAGTTCTTC
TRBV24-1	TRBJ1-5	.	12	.	CATSAGDQPQHF	TGTGCCACCAGTGCAGGGGATCAGCCCCAGCATTTT
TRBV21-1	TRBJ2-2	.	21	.	CASIPKSRDRGTPPNTGELFF	TGTGCCAGCATCCCAAAGTCCCGGGACAGGGGCACACCGCCGAACACCGGGGAGCTGTTTTTT
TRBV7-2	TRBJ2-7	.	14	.	CASSSAVYSYEQYF	TGTGCCAGCAGCTCGGCGGTCTACTCCTACGAGCAGTACTTC
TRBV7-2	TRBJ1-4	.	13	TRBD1	CASRGQVGEKLFF	TGTGCCAGCAGAGGACAGGTCGGCGAAAAACTGTTTTTT
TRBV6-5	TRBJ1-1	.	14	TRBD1	CASNSGTAGTEAFF	TGTGCCAGCAATTCCGGGACAGCGGGCACTGAAGCTTTCTTT
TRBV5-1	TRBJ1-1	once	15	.	CASSLEVGADTEAFF	TGCGCCAGCAGCTTGGAGGTGGGGGCGGACACTGAAGCTTTCTTT
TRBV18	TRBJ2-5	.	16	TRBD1	CASSRADRAFQETQYF	TGTGCCAGCTCACGGGCGGACAGGGCCTTCCAAGAGACCCAGTACTTC
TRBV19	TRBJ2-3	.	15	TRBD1	CASKGWTGKADTQYF	TGTGCCAGTAAGGGTTGGACAGGGAAGGCAGATACGCAGTATTTT
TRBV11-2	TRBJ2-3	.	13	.	CASSREYTDTQYF	TGTGCCAGCAGCCGCGAATACACAGATACGCAGTATTTT
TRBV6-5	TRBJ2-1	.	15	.	CASSPRYSGYNEQFF	TGTGCCAGCAGTCCTCGGTATAGCGGCTACAATGAGCAGTTCTTC
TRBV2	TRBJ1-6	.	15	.	CASSEGGLQVAPLHF	TGTGCCAGCAGTGAAGGGGGCTTACAGGTTGCACCCCTCCACTTT
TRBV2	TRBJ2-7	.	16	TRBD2	CASSGSSGRFTYEQYF	TGTGCCAGTAGTGGGAGTAGCGGGAGGTTCACCTACGAGCAGTACTTC
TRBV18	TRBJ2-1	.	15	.	CASSLFQGPRNEQFF	TGTGCCAGCTCACTTTTTCAGGGCCCGCGGAATGAGCAGTTCTTC
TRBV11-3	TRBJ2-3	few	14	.	CASSLDPSTDTQYF	TGTGCCAGCAGCTTAGATCCTAGCACAGATACGCAGTATTTT
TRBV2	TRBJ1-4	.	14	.	CASSGLATNEKLFF	TGTGCCAGCAGTGGGTTAGCAACTAATGAAAAACTGTTTTTT
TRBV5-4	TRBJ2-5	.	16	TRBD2	CASSSRTSGDQETQYF	TGTGCCAGCAGCTCGCGGACTAGCGGGGATCAAGAGACCCAGTACTTC
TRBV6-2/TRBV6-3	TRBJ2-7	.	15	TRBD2	CASSSRLAGAHEQYF	TGTGCCAGCAGTTCTCGACTAGCGGGAGCCCACGAGCAGTACTTC
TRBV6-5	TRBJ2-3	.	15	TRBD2	CASTPAGLAGDTQYF	TGTGCCAGCACCCCCGCCGGACTAGCGGGTGATACGCAGTATTTT
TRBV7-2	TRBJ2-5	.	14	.	CASSLRSTQETQYF	TGTGCCAGCAGCCTACGGAGCACCCAAGAGACCCAGTACTTC
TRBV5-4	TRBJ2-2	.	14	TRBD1	CASSLGGRNGELFF	TGTGCCAGCAGCTTAGGGGGCAGGAACGGGGAGCTGTTTTTT
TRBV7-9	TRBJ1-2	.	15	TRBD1	CASSPRTGGSGGYTF	TGTGCCAGCAGCCCCCGGACAGGGGGTTCAGGTGGCTACACCTTC
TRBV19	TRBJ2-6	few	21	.	CASSARLISGRGVSGANVLTF	TGTGCCAGTAGTGCCCGCTTAATCTCGGGCAGGGGCGTCTCTGGGGCCAACGTCCTGACTTTC
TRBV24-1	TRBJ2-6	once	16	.	CATSDFQNSGANVLTF	TGTGCCACCAGTGATTTTCAAAACTCTGGGGCCAACGTCCTGACTTTC
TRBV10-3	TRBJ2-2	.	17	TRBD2	CAIGEGRGARNTGELFF	TGTGCCATCGGGGAGGGACGGGGAGCGCGAAACACCGGGGAGCTGTTTTTT
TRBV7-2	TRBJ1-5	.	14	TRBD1	CASSLTRDSQPQHF	TGTGCCAGCAGCTTAACGCGGGACAGTCAGCCCCAGCATTTT
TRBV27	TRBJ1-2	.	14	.	CASSLSSANYGYTF	TGTGCCAGCAGTTTAAGTTCAGCTAACTATGGCTACACCTTC
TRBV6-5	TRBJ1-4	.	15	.	CASSQTFSTNEKLFF	TGTGCCAGCAGTCAGACATTCTCAACTAATGAAAAACTGTTTTTT
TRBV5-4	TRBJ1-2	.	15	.	CASSLGESIRYGYTF	TGTGCCAGCAGCTTGGGGGAGAGTATCCGCTATGGCTACACCTTC
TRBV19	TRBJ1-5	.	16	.	CASSPMTGSSNQPQHF	TGTGCCAGTAGTCCGATGACAGGTTCCAGCAATCAGCCCCAGCATTTT
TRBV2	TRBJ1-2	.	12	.	CACTSGTLGYTF	TGTGCCTGCACCTCAGGGACTTTGGGCTACACCTTC
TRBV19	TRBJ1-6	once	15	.	CASSIPPGGDSPLHF	TGTGCCAGTAGTATCCCCCCCGGGGGTGATTCACCCCTCCACTTT
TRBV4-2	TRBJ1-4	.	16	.	CASSQAHRDRGEKLFF	TGTGCCAGCAGCCAGGCTCACAGGGACCGGGGTGAAAAACTGTTTTTT
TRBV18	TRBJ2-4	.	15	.	CASSPQGNVKNIQYF	TGTGCCAGCTCACCACAGGGGAATGTCAAAAACATTCAGTACTTC
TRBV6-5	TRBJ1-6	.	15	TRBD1	CASGPGGQGGSPLHF	TGTGCCAGCGGACCCGGGGGACAGGGTGGATCACCCCTCCACTTT
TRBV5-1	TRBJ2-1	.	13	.	CASSLGLELPPFF	TGCGCCAGCAGCTTGGGCCTGGAGCTTCCCCCCTTCTTC
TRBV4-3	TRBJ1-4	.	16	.	CASSAVVWATNEKLFF	TGCGCCAGCAGCGCTGTAGTCTGGGCCACTAATGAAAAACTGTTTTTT
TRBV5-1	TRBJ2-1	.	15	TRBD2	CASSLPWTSGNEQFF	TGCGCCAGCAGCTTGCCCTGGACTAGCGGAAATGAGCAGTTCTTC